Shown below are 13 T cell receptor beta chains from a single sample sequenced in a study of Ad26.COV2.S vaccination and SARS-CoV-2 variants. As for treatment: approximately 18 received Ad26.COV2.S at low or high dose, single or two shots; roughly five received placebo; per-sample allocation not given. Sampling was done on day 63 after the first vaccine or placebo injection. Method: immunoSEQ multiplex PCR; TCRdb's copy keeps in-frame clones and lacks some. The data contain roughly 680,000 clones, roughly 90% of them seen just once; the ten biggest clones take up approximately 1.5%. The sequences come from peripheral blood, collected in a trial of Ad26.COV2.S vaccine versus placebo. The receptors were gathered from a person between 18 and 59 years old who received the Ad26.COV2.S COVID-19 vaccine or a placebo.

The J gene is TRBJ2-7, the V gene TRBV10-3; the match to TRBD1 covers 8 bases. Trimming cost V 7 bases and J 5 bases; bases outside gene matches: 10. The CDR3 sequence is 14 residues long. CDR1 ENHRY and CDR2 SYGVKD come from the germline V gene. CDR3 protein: CAINPGQAPHEQYF. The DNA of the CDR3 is TGTGCCATCAATCCGGGACAGGCTCCCCACGAGCAGTACTTC.

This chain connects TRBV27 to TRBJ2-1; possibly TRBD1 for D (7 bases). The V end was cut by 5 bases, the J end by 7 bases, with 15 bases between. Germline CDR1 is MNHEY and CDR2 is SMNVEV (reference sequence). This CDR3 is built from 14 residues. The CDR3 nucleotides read TGTGCCAGCAGTACTCTCAGGGGGGATAATGAGCAGTTCTTC. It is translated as CASSTLRGDNEQFF.

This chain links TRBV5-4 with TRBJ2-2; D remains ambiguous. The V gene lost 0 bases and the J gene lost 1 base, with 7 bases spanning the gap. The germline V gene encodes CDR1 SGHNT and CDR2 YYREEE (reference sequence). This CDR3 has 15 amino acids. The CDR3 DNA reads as TGTGCCAGCAGCTTGGGGGCAAGGAACACCGGGGAGCTGTTTTTT. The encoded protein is CASSLGARNTGELFF.

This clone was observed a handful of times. CDR3 nucleotide sequence: TGTGCCAGCAGCAAAGCAGGGGGCTACGAGCAGTACTTC. It is translated as CASSKAGGYEQYF. The chain couples TRBV21-1 to TRBJ2-7; the table's TRBD1 call for D was not verified on the DNA. TRBV21-1 is labeled a pseudogene. The CDR3 sequence is 13 residues long.

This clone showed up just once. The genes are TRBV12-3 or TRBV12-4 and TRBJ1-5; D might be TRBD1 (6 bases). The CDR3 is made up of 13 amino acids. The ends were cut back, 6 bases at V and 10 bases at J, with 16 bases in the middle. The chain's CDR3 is CASSWDTGIPQHF. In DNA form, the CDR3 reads TGTGCCAGCAGCTGGGACACCGGAATTCCCCAGCATTTT.

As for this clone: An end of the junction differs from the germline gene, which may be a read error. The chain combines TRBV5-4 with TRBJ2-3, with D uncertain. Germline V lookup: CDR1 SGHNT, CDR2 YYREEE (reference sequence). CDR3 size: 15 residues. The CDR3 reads CASSLGGSSRDTQYF. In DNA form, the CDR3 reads TGTGCCAGCAGCTTGGGTGGCAGTAGCAGAGATACGCAGTATTTT.

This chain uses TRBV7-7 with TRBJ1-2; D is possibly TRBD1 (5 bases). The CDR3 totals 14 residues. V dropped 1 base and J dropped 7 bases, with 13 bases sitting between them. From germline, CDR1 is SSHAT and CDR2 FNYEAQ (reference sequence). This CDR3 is CASSLDAGVLGYTF. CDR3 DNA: TGTGCCAGCAGCTTAGATGCGGGGGTTCTTGGCTACACCTTC.

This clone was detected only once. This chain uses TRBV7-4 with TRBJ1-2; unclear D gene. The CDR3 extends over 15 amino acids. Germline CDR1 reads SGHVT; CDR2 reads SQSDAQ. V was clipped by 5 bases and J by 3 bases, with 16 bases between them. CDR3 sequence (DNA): TGTGCCAGCAGCCTAAGAGAAACATGTGACTATGGCTACACCTTC. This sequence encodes CASSLRETCDYGYTF.

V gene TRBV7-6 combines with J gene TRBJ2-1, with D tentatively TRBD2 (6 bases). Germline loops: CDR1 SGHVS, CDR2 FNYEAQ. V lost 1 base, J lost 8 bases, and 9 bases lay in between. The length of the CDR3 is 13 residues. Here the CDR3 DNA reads TGTGCCAGCAGCTTAGGGAGGGGATATGAGCAGTTCTTC. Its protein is CASSLGRGYEQFF.

The CDR3 DNA reads TGCGCCAGCAGCCACGAAAAGGCCGGGGGGCTGGGAAACATTCAGTACTTC. It translates to CASSHEKAGGLGNIQYF. This chain connects TRBV4-1 to TRBJ2-4; maybe TRBD2 (7 bases). The length of the CDR3 is 17 residues. Germline CDR1 reads MGHRA; CDR2 reads YSYEKL. Trimming took 3 bases from V and 6 from J, leaving 21 bases between them.

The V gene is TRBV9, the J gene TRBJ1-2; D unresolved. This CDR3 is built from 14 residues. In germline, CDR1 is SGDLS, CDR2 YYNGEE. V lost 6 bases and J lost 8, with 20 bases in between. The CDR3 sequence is CASNEVRTLGGYTF. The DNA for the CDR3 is TGTGCCAGCAACGAAGTACGGACTTTAGGGGGCTACACCTTC.

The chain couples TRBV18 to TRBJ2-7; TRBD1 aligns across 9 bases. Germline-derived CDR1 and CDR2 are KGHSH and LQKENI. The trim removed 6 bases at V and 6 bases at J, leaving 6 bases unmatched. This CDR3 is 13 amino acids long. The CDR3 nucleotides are TGTGCCAGCTCTCCCGGGACAGGGAGCGAGCAGTACTTC. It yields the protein CASSPGTGSEQYF.

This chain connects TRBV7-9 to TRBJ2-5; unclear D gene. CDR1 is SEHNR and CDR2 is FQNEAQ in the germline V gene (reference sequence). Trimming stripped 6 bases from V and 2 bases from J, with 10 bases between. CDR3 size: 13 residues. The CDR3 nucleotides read TGTGCCAGCAGTTTACGGGTTCAAGAGACCCAGTACTTC. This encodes CASSLRVQETQYF.